The 11 T cell receptor beta chains below all came from one sample that was sequenced in a study of T cell responses to AZD1222 COVID-19 vaccine. Repertoires were generated with immunoSEQ multiplex PCR, while TCRdb's copy carries only in-frame clones and drops some. The data contain 110,000 to 150,000 clones, 85% to 95% of them seen just once; the ten biggest clones take up under 6.5%. The sample here was peripheral blood, taken on day 0 of AZD1222 vaccination. The receptors stem from an adult in good health.

The rearrangement uses TRBV30 and TRBJ1-1; maybe TRBD1 (6 bases). Germline V gene data show CDR1 as GTSNPN and CDR2 as SVGIG (reference sequence). V lost 2 bases and J lost 5, with 18 bases in between. CDR3 size: 15 residues. DNA for the CDR3: TGTGCCTGGAGTCTTTTTCGGGGGGCTGGGACTGAAGCTTTCTTT. Protein product: CAWSLFRGAGTEAFF.

The chain uses TRBV5-1 and TRBJ2-1, with 9 bases aligning to TRBD1. V lost 1 base, J lost 10 bases, and 12 bases stayed unmatched. CDR1 and CDR2 (germline): SGHRS, YFSETQ. The length of the CDR3 is 16 residues. CDR3 sequence reads: CASSLLQGQGYREQFF. The CDR3 region has the DNA TGCGCCAGCAGCTTGCTTCAGGGACAGGGTTATCGGGAGCAGTTCTTC.

The chain carries TRBV30 and TRBJ2-5; D ambiguous. Germline assignment: CDR1 GTSNPN and CDR2 SVGIG (reference sequence). The ends were cut back, 1 base at V and 4 bases at J, with 4 bases in the middle. The CDR3 is 11 residues long. CDR3 protein: CAWSGLETQYF. The CDR3 bases are TGTGCCTGGAGTGGACTAGAGACCCAGTACTTC.

The J gene is TRBJ1-5, the V gene TRBV2; 9 bases align to TRBD1. The CDR3 totals 15 residues. V trimming: 2 bases; J trimming: 5 bases; junction bases outside the gene matches: 4. Germline V CDR1 and CDR2: SNHLY, FYNNEI. CDR3 bases: TGTGCCAGCAGTGAAAGGGGGACAGGGTATCAGCCCCAGCATTTT. As protein: CASSERGTGYQPQHF.

This clone was recorded once. The chain uses TRBV6-5 and TRBJ2-7, with TRBD2 as a possible D gene (5 bases). Germline CDR1 and CDR2: MNHEY and SVGAGI. The CDR3 has 11 amino acids. The V gene lost 7 bases and the J gene lost 5 bases, with 9 bases spanning the gap. The CDR3 bases are TGTGCCAGCAATTCCGGGAACGAGCAGTACTTC. Protein product: CASNSGNEQYF.

CDR3 DNA sequence: TGTGCCAGCAGTTGGACAGGGGTTGAAGCTTTCTTT. Residues: CASSWTGVEAFF. The chain uses TRBV12-3 or TRBV12-4 and TRBJ1-1, with 9 positions matching TRBD1. V lost 4 bases and J lost 7; bases outside the gene matches: 1. This CDR3 has 12 amino acids.

The J gene is TRBJ2-5, the V gene TRBV3-1 (or the pseudogene TRBV3-2); D gene unclear. The ends were cut back, 4 bases at V and 5 bases at J, with 8 bases in the middle. This CDR3 contains 12 residues. Germline CDR1 and CDR2: LGHDT and YNNKEL (reference sequence). CDR3 bases: TGTGCCAGCAGCCTTGACCGGGAGACCCAGTACTTC. Translating gives CASSLDRETQYF.

The rearrangement links TRBV4-1 to TRBJ1-2; TRBD1 might be the D (6 bases). CDR3 length: 15 residues. Trimming removed 3 bases from V and 3 bases from J, with 14 bases in between. Germline lookup yields CDR1 MGHRA and CDR2 YSYEKL. The CDR3 DNA sequence: TGCGCCAGCAGCCACAGGACAGTACCTGACTATGGCTACACCTTC. Protein product: CASSHRTVPDYGYTF.

The chain joins TRBV14 to TRBJ2-1; maybe TRBD2 (5 bases). Germline V lookup: CDR1 SGHDN, CDR2 FVKESK. Trimming pared 5 bases from V and 5 bases from J, leaving 16 bases between. The CDR3 runs to 15 residues. As DNA, the CDR3 is TGTGCCAGCAGCACCCGACTACCTCTGGACAATGAGCAGTTCTTC. Protein sequence: CASSTRLPLDNEQFF.

On this clone: Because the CDR3's place on the DNA is in doubt, the DNA is left out and the CDR3 is given as listed by TCRdb. J is TRBJ2-1 and V is TRBV5-1; TRBD1 was called by the table and not checked on the DNA. The CDR3 length is 14 residues, termini included. CDR1 is SGHRS, CDR2 YFSETQ, per germline. The CDR3: CASSVGQGSLSMFF.

The chain combines TRBV18 with TRBJ1-5, with 9 bases matching TRBD1. This CDR3 has 14 residues. V trimming: 6 bases; J trimming: 6 bases; junction bases outside the gene matches: 6. Germline CDR1 is KGHSH and CDR2 is LQKENI. The CDR3 nucleotides read TGTGCCAGCTCGCTCGGACAGGGGATTCAGCCCCAGCATTTT. Translated: CASSLGQGIQPQHF.